This T cell receptor beta chain appears in the sequencing data of a study of shared clonotypes between healthy human individuals. The authors loaded around 190 ng DNA, 25,000 to 30,000 T cell genomes, into sorted-subset replicate PCRs. Libraries were prepared by immunoSEQ multiplex PCR; TCRdb keeps only in-frame clonotypes and omits some of them. This table has about 1 million clones, around 76% appearing once. With regard to this clone: Its antigen is not known.

Caucasian adults living in Nashville, Tennessee, provided all samples. Germline CDR1 reads SEHNR; CDR2 reads FQNEAQ (reference sequence). The CDR3 loop spans 13 amino acids. Between the trimmed V and J ends, which lost 1 base and 7 bases, there was a span of 9 bases. General observations from the study: Naive subsets generally exceeded memory subsets in estimated richness. Lower generation probabilities were found for non-shared clonotypes than for those shared by all four donors.

The TCR comes from a man younger than 35 in good health. The rearrangement links TRBV7-9 to TRBJ2-3; either TRBD1 or TRBD2 may supply D (5 bases each). Sequencing input: memory CD4+ T cells sorted from blood. The subset is: CD45RA-negative fraction. CDR3 coding DNA: TGTGCCAGCAGCTTAGAATGGGGGAATACGCAGTATTTT. The encoded protein is CASSLEWGNTQYF.